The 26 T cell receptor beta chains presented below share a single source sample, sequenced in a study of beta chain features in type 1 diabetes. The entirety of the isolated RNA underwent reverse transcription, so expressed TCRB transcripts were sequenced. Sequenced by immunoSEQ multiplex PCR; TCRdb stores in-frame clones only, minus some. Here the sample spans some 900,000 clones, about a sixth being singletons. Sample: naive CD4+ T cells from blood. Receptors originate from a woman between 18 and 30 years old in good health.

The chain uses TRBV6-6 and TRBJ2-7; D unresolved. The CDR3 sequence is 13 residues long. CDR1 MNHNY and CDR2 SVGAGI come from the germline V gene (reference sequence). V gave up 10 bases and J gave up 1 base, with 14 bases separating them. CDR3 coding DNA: TGTGCCATCAGGAGCGCAAGTTCCTACGAGCAGTACTTC. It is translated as CAIRSASSYEQYF.

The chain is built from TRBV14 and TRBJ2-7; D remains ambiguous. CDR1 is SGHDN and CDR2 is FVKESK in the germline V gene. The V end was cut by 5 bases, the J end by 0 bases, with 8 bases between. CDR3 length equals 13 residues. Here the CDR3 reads CASSYGPSYEQYF. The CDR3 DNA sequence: TGTGCCAGCAGCTACGGACCCTCCTACGAGCAGTACTTC.

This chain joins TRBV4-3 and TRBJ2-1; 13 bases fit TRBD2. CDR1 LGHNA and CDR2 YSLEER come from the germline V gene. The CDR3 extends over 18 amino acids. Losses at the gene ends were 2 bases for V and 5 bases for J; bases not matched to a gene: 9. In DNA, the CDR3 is TGCGCCAGCAGCCAAATGGGACTAGCGGGACGAATAGACAATGAGCAGTTCTTC. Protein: CASSQMGLAGRIDNEQFF.

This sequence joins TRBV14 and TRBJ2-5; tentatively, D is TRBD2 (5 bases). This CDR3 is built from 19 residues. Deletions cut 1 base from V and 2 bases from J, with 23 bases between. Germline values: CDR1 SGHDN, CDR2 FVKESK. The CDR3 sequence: CASSQAISGARRYQETQYF. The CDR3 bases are TGTGCCAGCAGCCAAGCGATAAGCGGCGCCAGGCGTTATCAAGAGACCCAGTACTTC.

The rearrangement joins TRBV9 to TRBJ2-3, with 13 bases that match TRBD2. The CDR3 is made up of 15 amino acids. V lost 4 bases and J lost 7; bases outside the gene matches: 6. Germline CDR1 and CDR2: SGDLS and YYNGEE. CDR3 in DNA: TGTGCCAGCAGCTCCCAGACTAGCGGGAGGAATACGCAGTATTTT. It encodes CASSSQTSGRNTQYF.

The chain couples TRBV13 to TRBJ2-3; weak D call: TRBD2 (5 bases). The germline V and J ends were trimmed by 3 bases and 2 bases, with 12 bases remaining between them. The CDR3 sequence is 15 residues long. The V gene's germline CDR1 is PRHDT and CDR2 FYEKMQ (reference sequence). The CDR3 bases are TGTGCCAGCAGCTTGAGGGCGGCTTCCACAGATACGCAGTATTTT. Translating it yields CASSLRAASTDTQYF.

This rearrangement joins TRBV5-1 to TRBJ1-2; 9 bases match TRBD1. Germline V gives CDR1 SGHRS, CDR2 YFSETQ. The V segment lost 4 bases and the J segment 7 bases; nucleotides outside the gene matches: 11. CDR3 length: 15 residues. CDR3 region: CASSKQGAGSSGYTF. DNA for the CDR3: TGCGCCAGCAGCAAACAGGGGGCCGGGTCCAGTGGCTACACCTTC. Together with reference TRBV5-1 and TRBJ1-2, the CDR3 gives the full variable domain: KAGVTQTPRYLIKTRGQQVTLSCSPISGHRSVSWYQQTPGQGLQFLFEYFSETQRNKGNFPGRFSGRQFSNSRSEMNVSTLELGDSALYLCASSKQGAGSSGYTFGSGTRLTVV.

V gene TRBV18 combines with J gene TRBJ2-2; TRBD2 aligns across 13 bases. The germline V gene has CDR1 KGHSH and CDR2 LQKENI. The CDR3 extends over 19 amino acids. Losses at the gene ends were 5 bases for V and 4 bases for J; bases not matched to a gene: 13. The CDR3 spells CASSTTLAGGPSGTGELFF. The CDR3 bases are TGTGCCAGCTCAACTACACTAGCGGGAGGGCCGTCCGGCACCGGGGAGCTGTTTTTT.

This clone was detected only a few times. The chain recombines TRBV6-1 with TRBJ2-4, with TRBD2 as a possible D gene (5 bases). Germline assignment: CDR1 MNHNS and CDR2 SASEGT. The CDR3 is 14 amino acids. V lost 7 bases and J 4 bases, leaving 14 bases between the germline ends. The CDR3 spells CASMARGGKNIQYF. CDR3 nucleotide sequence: TGTGCCAGCATGGCACGCGGAGGTAAAAACATTCAGTACTTC.

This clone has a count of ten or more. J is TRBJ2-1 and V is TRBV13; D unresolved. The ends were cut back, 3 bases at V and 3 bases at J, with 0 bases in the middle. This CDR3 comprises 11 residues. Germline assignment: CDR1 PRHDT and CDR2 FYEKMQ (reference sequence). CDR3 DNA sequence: TGTGCCAGCAGCTTCTACAATGAGCAGTTCTTC. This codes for CASSFYNEQFF.

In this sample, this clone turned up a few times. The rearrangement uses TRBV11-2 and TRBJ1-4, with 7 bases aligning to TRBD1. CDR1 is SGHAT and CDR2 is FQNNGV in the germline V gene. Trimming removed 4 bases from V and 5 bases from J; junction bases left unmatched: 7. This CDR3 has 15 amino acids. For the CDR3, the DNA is TGTGCCAGCAGCTATACCGGGACAGCCAATGAAAAACTGTTTTTT. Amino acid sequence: CASSYTGTANEKLFF.

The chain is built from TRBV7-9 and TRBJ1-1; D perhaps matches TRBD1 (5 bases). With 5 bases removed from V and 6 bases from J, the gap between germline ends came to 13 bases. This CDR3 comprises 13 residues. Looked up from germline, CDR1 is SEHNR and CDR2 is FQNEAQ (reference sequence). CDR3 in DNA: TGTGCCAGCAGCCCAATAACGGGGGCTGAAGCTTTCTTT. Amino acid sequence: CASSPITGAEAFF.

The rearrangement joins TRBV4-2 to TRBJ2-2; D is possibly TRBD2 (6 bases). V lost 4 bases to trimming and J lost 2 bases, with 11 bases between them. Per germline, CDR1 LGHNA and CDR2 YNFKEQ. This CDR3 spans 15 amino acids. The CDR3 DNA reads TGTGCCAGCAGCCGCGGGACTTACAACACCGGGGAGCTGTTTTTT. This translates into CASSRGTYNTGELFF.

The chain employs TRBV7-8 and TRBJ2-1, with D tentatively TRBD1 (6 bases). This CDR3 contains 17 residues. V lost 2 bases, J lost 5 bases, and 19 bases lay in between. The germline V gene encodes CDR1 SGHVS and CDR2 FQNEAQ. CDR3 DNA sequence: TGTGCCAGCAGCTTACTATCAACCAGGGGTCTACACAATGAGCAGTTCTTC. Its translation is CASSLLSTRGLHNEQFF.

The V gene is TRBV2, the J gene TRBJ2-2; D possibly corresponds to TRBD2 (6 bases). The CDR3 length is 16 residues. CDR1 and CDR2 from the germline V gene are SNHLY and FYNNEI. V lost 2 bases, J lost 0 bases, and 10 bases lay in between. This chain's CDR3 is CASSETQRANTGELFF. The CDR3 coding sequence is TGTGCCAGCAGTGAAACACAGCGGGCGAACACCGGGGAGCTGTTTTTT.

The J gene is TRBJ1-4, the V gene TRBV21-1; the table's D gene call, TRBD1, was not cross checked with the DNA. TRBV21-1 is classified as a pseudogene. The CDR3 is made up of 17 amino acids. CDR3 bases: TGTGCCAGCAGCAACTGGACACCCGATTCGAGATATGCAAAACTGTTTTTT. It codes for CASSNWTPDSRYAKLFF.

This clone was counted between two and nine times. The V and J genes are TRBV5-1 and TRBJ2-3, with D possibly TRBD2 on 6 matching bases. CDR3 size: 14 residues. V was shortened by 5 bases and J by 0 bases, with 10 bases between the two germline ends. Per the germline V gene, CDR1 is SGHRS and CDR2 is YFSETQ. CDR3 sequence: CASRQTSSTDTQYF. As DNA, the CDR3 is TGCGCCAGCAGACAAACTAGCAGCACAGATACGCAGTATTTT.

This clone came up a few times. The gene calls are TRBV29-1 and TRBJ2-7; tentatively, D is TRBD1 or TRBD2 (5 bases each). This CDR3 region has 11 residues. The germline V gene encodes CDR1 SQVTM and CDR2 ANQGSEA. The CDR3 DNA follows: TGCACAGGGACGCCGGCGGTCGAGCAGTACTTC. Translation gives CTGTPAVEQYF.

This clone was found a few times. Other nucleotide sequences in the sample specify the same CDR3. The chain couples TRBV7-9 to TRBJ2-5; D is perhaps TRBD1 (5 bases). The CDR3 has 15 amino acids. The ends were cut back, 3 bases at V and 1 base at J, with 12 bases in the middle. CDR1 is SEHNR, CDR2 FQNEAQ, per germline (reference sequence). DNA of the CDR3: TGTGCCAGCAGCTTCTCAGGGTCTGGCCAAGAGACCCAGTACTTC. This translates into CASSFSGSGQETQYF.

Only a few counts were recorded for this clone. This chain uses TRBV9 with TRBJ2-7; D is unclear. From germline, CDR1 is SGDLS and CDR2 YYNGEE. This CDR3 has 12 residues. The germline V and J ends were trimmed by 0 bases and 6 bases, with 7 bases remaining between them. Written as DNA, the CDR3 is TGTGCCAGCAGCGTAGGACTGGGCGAGCAGTACTTC. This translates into CASSVGLGEQYF. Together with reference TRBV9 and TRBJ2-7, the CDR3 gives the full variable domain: DSGVTQTPKHLITATGQRVTLRCSPRSGDLSVYWYQQSLDQGLQFLIQYYNGEERAKGNILERFSAQQFPDLHSELNLSSLELGDSALYFCASSVGLGEQYFGPGTRLTVT.

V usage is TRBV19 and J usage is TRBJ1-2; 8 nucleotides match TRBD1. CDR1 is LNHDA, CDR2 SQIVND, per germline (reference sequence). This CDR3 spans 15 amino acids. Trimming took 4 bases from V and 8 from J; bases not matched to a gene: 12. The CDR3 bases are TGTGCCAGTAGTACCGCATGGACAGGGCGGCGGGGCTACACCTTC. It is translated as CASSTAWTGRRGYTF.

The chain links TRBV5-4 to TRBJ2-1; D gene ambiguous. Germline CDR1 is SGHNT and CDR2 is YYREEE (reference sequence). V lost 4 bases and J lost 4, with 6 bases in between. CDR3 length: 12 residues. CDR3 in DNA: TGTGCCAGCAGCCGGGCTTACAATGAGCAGTTCTTC. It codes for CASSRAYNEQFF.

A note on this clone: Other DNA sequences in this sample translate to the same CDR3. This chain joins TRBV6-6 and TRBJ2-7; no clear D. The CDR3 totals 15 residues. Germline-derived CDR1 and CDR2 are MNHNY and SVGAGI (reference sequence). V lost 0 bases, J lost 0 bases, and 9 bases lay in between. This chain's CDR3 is CASSYSGRSSYEQYF. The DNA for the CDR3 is TGTGCCAGCAGTTACTCGGGTAGGAGCTCCTACGAGCAGTACTTC.

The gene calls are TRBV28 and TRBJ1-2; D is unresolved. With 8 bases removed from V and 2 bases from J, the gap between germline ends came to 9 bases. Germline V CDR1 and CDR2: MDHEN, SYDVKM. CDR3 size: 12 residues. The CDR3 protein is CASGLTNYGYTF. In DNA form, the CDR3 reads TGTGCCAGCGGGCTCACGAACTATGGCTACACCTTC.

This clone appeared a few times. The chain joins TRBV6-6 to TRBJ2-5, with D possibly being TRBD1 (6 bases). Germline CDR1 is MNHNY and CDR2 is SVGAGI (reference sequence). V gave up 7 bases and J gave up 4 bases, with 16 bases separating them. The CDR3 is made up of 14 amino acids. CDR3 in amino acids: CASTLGTGLETQYF. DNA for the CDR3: TGTGCCAGCACTCTGGGAACAGGGTTAGAGACCCAGTACTTC.

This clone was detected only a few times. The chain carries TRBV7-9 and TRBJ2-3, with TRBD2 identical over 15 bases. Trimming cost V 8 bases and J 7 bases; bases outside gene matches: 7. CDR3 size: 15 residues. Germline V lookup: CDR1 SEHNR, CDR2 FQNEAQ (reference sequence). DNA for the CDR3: TGTGCCAGCGGCGGGACTAGCGGGAGGTTCCATACGCAGTATTTT. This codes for CASGGTSGRFHTQYF.